The 6 T cell receptor beta chains given below trace back to one sample, sequenced in a study of cytomegalovirus exposure and HLA in healthy donors. The PCR contained 60 Vbeta and 13 Jbeta primers. The protocol was immunoSEQ multiplex PCR, while the TCRdb copy is restricted to in-frame clones and leaves out a portion. The data contain some 200,000 clones, about 84% of them singletons. The sequencing sample was made of PBMCs. The receptors were sampled from a man between 45 and 60 years old in good health and CMV-seronegative.

The chain employs TRBV5-1 and TRBJ2-2, with D possibly matching TRBD2 (5 bases). This CDR3 spans 14 amino acids. Germline values: CDR1 SGHRS, CDR2 YFSETQ. V lost 7 bases to trimming and J lost 4 bases, with 14 bases between them. The CDR3 is CASWLEAGTGELFF. CDR3 DNA: TGCGCCAGCTGGCTGGAGGCGGGCACCGGGGAGCTGTTTTTT.

This chain connects TRBV6-5 to TRBJ2-7, with D perhaps matching TRBD1 (6 bases). The CDR3 loop spans 12 amino acids. Per germline, CDR1 MNHEY and CDR2 SVGAGI. Trimming left V 6 bases short and J 4 bases short, with 10 bases between. CDR3 bases: TGTGCCAGCAGCACAGGGTTTTACGAGCAGTACTTC. It encodes CASSTGFYEQYF.

The chain is built from TRBV30 and TRBJ1-3, with no clear D. CDR1 GTSNPN and CDR2 SVGIG come from the germline V gene (reference sequence). Deletions cut 2 bases from V and 2 bases from J, with 7 bases between. The CDR3 has 13 amino acids. The CDR3 DNA sequence: TGTGCCTGGAGTCGGGATGCTGGAAACACCATATATTTT. Its translation: CAWSRDAGNTIYF. Filled out from reference TRBV30 and TRBJ1-3, the complete variable domain reads SQTIHQWPATLVQPVGSPLSLECTVEGTSNPNLYWYRQAAGRGLQLLFYSVGIGQISSEVPQNLSASRPQDRQFILSSKKLLLSDSGFYLCAWSRDAGNTIYFGEGSWLTVV.

V usage is TRBV19 and J usage is TRBJ2-1, with 7 bases aligning to TRBD1. CDR3 length: 16 amino acids. The germline CDR1 and CDR2 sequences are LNHDA and SQIVND (reference sequence). V trimming: 4 bases; J trimming: 4 bases; junction bases outside the gene matches: 10. The CDR3: CASSTTGTEKYNEQFF. The CDR3 DNA follows: TGTGCCAGTAGTACAACCGGGACAGAAAAATACAATGAGCAGTTCTTC.

V gene TRBV27 combines with J gene TRBJ1-2; 9 bases are a match to TRBD1. Germline V gives CDR1 MNHEY, CDR2 SMNVEV (reference sequence). This CDR3 has 14 residues. With V trimmed by 5 bases and J by 7 bases, 8 bases remained unmatched. In DNA form, the CDR3 reads TGTGCCAGCAGTCCAGGACAGGGGATGGGTGGCTACACCTTC. Amino acid sequence: CASSPGQGMGGYTF.

The chain recombines TRBV9 with TRBJ2-6; TRBD2 agrees at 10 bases. Germline CDR1 is SGDLS and CDR2 is YYNGEE. CDR3 length: 17 amino acids. The trim removed 0 bases at V and 7 bases at J, leaving 7 bases unmatched. CDR3 sequence (DNA): TGTGCCAGCAGCGTAGTTGGTAGCGGGGGGTTCGCCAACGTCCTGACTTTC. This encodes CASSVVGSGGFANVLTF.